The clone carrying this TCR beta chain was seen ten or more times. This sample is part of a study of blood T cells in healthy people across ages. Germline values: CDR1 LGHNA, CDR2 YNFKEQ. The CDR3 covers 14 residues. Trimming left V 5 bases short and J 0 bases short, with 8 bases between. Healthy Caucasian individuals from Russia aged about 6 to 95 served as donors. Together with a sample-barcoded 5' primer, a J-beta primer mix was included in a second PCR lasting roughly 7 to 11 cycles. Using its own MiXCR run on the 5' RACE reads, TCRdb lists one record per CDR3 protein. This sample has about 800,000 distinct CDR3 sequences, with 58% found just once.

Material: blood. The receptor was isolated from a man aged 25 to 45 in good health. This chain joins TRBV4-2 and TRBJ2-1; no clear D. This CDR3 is CASSTESSYNEQFF. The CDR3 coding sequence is TGTGCCAGCAGCACCGAGAGCTCCTACAATGAGCAGTTCTTC.